The T cell receptor (beta chain) under discussion was sequenced for a study of breast tumors, draining lymph nodes, adjacent tissues. Overall study results and limits: That most tumor T cells come from lymph nodes remained unproven. Luminal-like breast cancer showed significantly higher tumor–nontumor repertoire similarity than basal-like. Tumor repertoires ranked between lymph nodes and nontumor tissue in diversity, with V and J gene preferences. Findings are consistent with lymph node origin and intratumoral expansion of most tumor T cells.

This clonotype has a handful of counts. Its antigen is as yet unknown. V was shortened by 1 base and J by 1 base, with 1 base between the two germline ends. The CDR3 is 11 residues long. Germline V CDR1 and CDR2: DFQATT, SNEGSKA (reference sequence). Each CDR3 protein is one row after TCRdb ran MiXCR on the multiplex PCR reads. The profile shows about 200,000 distinct CDR3 sequences, 31% of them singletons. The lymph nodes were axillary draining lymph nodes from breast cancer patients. The sequence came from a female donor with breast cancer. Some clones in this sample may be carry-over from other donors' samples. The sample taken for sequencing was axillary lymph node tissue. The chain couples TRBV20-1 to TRBJ1-1; D is unclear. As DNA, the CDR3 is TGCAGTGCTAGAGGGAACACTGAAGCTTTCTTT. Translated: CSARGNTEAFF.